This T cell receptor beta chain was recorded in a study of T cell responses to AZD1222 COVID-19 vaccine. Germline lookup yields CDR1 LGHNA and CDR2 YSLEER. The CDR3 covers 15 residues. Trimming removed 1 base from V and 0 bases from J, with 7 bases in between. The assay was immunoSEQ multiplex PCR, and TCRdb's table has in-frame clones only and misses some. Of about 120,000 clones in the sample, 75% to 90% were seen once. Study outcomes and limitations: Spike-specific TCRs gained breadth and depth after people received two AZD1222 doses.

A note on this clone: The antigen remains undetermined.

Here the sequenced sample was peripheral blood, taken 28 days after the second AZD1222 dose. The chain joins TRBV4-3 to TRBJ1-3; weak D call: TRBD1 (6 bases). The receptor comes from an adult who received the AZD1222 COVID-19 vaccine. This CDR3 is CASSQGDNSGNTIYF. The CDR3, as DNA: TGCGCCAGCAGCCAAGGGGACAACTCTGGAAACACCATATATTTT.